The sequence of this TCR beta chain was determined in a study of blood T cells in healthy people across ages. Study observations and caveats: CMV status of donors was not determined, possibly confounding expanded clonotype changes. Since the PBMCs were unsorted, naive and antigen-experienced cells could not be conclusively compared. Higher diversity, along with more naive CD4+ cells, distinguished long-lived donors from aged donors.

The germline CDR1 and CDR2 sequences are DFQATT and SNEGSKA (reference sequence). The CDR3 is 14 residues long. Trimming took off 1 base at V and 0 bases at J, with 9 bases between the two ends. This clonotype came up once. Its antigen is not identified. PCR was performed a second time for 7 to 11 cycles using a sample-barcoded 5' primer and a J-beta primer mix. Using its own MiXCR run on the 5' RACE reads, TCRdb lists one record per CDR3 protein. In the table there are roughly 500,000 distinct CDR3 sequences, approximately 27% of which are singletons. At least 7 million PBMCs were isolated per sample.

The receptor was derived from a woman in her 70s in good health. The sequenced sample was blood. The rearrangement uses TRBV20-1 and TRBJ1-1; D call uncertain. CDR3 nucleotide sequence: TGCAGTGCTAGAGTGCAGGTTATGAACACTGAAGCTTTCTTT. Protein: CSARVQVMNTEAFF.